What follows describes a single T cell receptor beta chain. Its antigen has not been determined. It has no much larger one-base neighbor in the sample; base qualities were not kept. Donors were about 36 systemically healthy Caucasian individuals from Russia aged roughly 6 to 90 years. Approximately 10 milliliters of peripheral blood were collected from each donor into EDTA-treated Vacutainer tubes. Ficoll-Paque density-gradient centrifugation was used to isolate PBMCs, with at least 6.5 million per sample. Total RNA, at least 6 micrograms per sample, was extracted from PBMCs with Trizol reagent. Naive CD45RAhigh/CD27high T cell percentages were measured by flow cytometry on a PBMC aliquot from every donor. Reading from cysteine to phenylalanine, the CDR3 counts 16 amino acids. Left in the record is the CDR3 DNA by itself, 48 bases read in frame from the first base. The germline V gene (reference sequence) supplies CDR1 MNHNY and CDR2 SVGAGI.

The protocol used for the library was 5' RACE. The reads were generated on an Illumina HiSeq 2500. A second PCR of roughly 7 to 12 cycles was run with a J-beta primer mix and a sample-barcoded 5' primer. A unique molecular identifier was introduced onto each TCR beta cDNA molecule by a template-switch 5' adaptor carrying 12 random nucleotides. Each sample yielded at least 3 million CDR3-containing paired-end reads. First-strand cDNA was synthesized from all RNA with the Mint cDNA synthesis kit, primed by a TRBC-specific oligonucleotide. All cDNA was treated with uracil-DNA glycosylase and then went through a first 18-cycle PCR with the universal primers M1SS and BC2_uni_R. Concerning the study's data processing: For normalization, 1 million high-quality reads, each with a distinct molecular identifier, were randomly selected from each sample. Instead of being binned into consensus sequences, reads with shared molecular identifiers were discarded. CDR3 identification, clonotype clustering and error correction used MiTCR with a Q25 quality threshold and the strictest error-elimination algorithm. A nonparametric unseen species model with Euler transformation was used to estimate a lower bound on total TCR beta diversity. The public reads were reanalyzed by TCRdb: fastp trimming at Q25, MiXCR alignment, in-frame beta chains only. A single entry per CDR3 protein holds the most common genes and DNA from its merged rows. What appears here as the V and J calls and clone size reflects TCRdb's work, not the paper's. Counted in this sample were about 780,000 distinct CDR3 sequences; 20% to 30% of them appeared once. The top ten clonotypes cover over 2.5% of the sample.

These data belong to a study of blood T cells in healthy people across ages (dated by TCRdb to 2013 to 2016). The study in broad terms: In model experiments, template switching captured about one uniquely barcoded TCR beta cDNA molecule for every two T cells. Age-related changes in TCR beta repertoire diversity were measured in the study by deep sequencing normalized with unique cDNA molecular identifiers. Donors were grouped into four age groups: young (average roughly 15 years), middle-aged (39), aged (around 56) and long-lived (over 80). For two donors (one aged 18 to 29 and one aged 80 or older), the study analyzed two additional independent replicas of 1 million unique cDNA reads from the same blood draw.

Findings and caveats that apply to the study as a whole: Observed TCR beta diversity correlated strongly with the percentage of naive T cells measured by flow cytometry. Estimates of total diversity based on one million sequenced T cells were considered lower bounds and underestimates. Since profiling was done on bulk unsorted PBMCs, naive and antigen-experienced compartments could not be conclusively compared. Donor CMV infection status was unknown, potentially confounding age-related changes in expanded clonotypes. Compared with the aged group, more naive CD4+ T cells, fewer expanded clones and increased TCR diversity were shown by the long-lived group, suggesting age selection. Observed TCR beta diversity per million T cells fell roughly linearly with age, and a significant reduction was already apparent by age roughly 40.

This sample also appeared in a second study, on T cells of mothers and their children. From that second study: Nine systemically healthy Caucasian individuals, comprising three mothers and their six children, were included as donors. cDNA synthesis consumed the entire amount of extracted RNA, loaded at about 1.5 ug RNA in each 15 ul reaction. In the second PCR, the M1S primer introduced both the sample barcodes and 2-4 random nucleotides. Over 10 million TCR beta CDR3 reads came from each mother, compared with approximately 3.1 million reads from each child. In both related and unrelated pairs, thymic selection shapes the output of TCR recombination in a similar way, with inherited differences having only a minor effect. Normalized repertoire overlap in related mother-child pairs was always slightly higher than in unrelated mother-child pairs, but the difference was never significant. No persistent microchimeric T cell clones were found, with a detection sensitivity of 80 to 100 clones per million clonotypes. To look for features that set related mother-child pairs apart from unrelated individuals, the researchers ran deep NGS to compare the TCR beta repertoires of mothers and children. The mean age was roughly 36 +/- 4 years for the mothers and approximately 11 +/- 4 years for the children. After adapter ligation was performed with NEBNext reagents, the libraries were sequenced on an Illumina HiSeq 2000 with 100+100 nt paired-end reads. To prevent cross-contamination, the mother and child libraries were prepared a month apart and were sequenced in separate runs. Between roughly 500,000 and 2,100,000 distinct TCR beta clonotypes were identified per donor. Naive TCR beta clonotypes were estimated from low-frequency clonotypes matched to each donor's FACS-determined naive share, without sorting.

The chain uses TRBV6-6 and TRBJ2-5; TRBD2 matches 9 bases in the middle. Near its end, the DNA agrees better with TRBJ2-7, so the J call may be wrong. The sequenced sample consisted of blood. The TCR comes from a boy aged 10-17 years in good health. The nucleotide sequence reads as follows: TGTGCCAGCAGTTACCCAAAGGGCGGGGGGGCCTACGAGCAGTACTTC. Its protein is CASSYPKGGGAYEQYF.